This is a list of T cell receptor beta chains from one sample in a study of blood T cell repertoires in COVID-19. This table comes from immunoSEQ multiplex PCR, and its TCRdb copy is limited to in-frame clones, with some not included. The table lists hundreds of thousands of clones, about 90% of them singletons, with over 3% in the top ten. Sequencing was done on a sample of PBMCs or T cells enriched from blood (not recorded which). These receptors were obtained from a woman in her forties or fifties in a cohort exposed to, infected with or recovered from COVID-19 (not recorded which). Both conserved end residues are part of each CDR3. D genes are given only for firm matches. Where a row states a size, it is once, few, many or the class of an expanded clone; other rows omit it.

d_call j_call v_call clone_size cdr3_length cdr3_nt cdr3_aa
NA TRBJ2-7 TRBV4-1 NA 15 TGCGCCAGCAGCCCCACAGAGAGCTATGGCTACGAGCAGTACTTC CASSPTESYGYEQYF
TRBD2 TRBJ2-3 TRBV5-4 NA 15 TGTGCCAGCAGGAGACTAGCGGAGTACACAGATACGCAGTATTTT CASRRLAEYTDTQYF
TRBD2 TRBJ2-3 TRBV7-2 NA 17 TGTGCCAGCAGCCTATCTAGCGGGGGGGTTAATTCGGGCACGCAGTATTTT CASSLSSGGVNSGTQYF
TRBD2 TRBJ2-1 TRBV7-2 NA 13 TGTGCCAGTCGACTAGCGGGGGGCGGGGAGCAGTTCTTC CASRLAGGGEQFF
TRBD1 TRBJ2-3 TRBV29-1 NA 12 TGCAGCGGGACAGGGGGCACAGATACGCAGTATTTT CSGTGGTDTQYF
TRBD1 TRBJ2-7 TRBV19 NA 16 TGTGCCAGTAGTATAGATCTCCTTCAGGGGGCTCACGAGCAGTACTTC CASSIDLLQGAHEQYF
TRBD1 TRBJ2-1 TRBV5-1 NA 15 TGCGCCAGCAGCTTAATAGGGACAGGGGATGATGAGCAGTTCTTC CASSLIGTGDDEQFF
TRBD1 TRBJ2-3 TRBV7-9 once 15 TGTGCCAGCAGCAACGGACAGGGAAGCACAGATACGCAGTATTTT CASSNGQGSTDTQYF
TRBD2 TRBJ2-5 TRBV7-6 once 16 TGTGCCAGCAGCTTTCCTAGAGCGGGGGGTTTAGAGACCCAGTACTTC CASSFPRAGGLETQYF
NA TRBJ2-7 TRBV4-1 NA 16 TGCGCCAGCAGCCGGACCCAAATGGACAGCTCCTACGAGCAGTACTTC CASSRTQMDSSYEQYF
NA TRBJ2-5 TRBV3-1/TRBV3-2 NA 12 TGTGCCAGCAGCCAATCGGGGGAGACCCAGTACTTC CASSQSGETQYF
NA TRBJ1-2 TRBV7-8 NA 16 TGTGCCAGCAGCTCAATACGGGTCGGGACACCCTATGGCTACACCTTC CASSSIRVGTPYGYTF
NA TRBJ1-1 TRBV6-2/TRBV6-3 NA 15 TGTGCCAGCAGTTACCTTGGGGGAGGGCGTACTGAAGCTTTCTTT CASSYLGGGRTEAFF
TRBD1 TRBJ2-7 TRBV6-4 NA 13 TGTGCCAGCAGTGCGGACAGGGCTTACGAGCAGTACTTC CASSADRAYEQYF
TRBD1 TRBJ1-2 TRBV10-1 NA 12 TGCGCCAGCAGTCCGGGACAGGGATCGGCGACCTTC CASSPGQGSATF
TRBD1 TRBJ2-7 TRBV13 NA 15 TGTGCCAGCAGCCCCCGGGGACAGGGGTCCTACGAGCAGTACTTC CASSPRGQGSYEQYF
TRBD1 TRBJ1-2 TRBV19 few 14 TGTGCCAGTAGGAACTCCGGGACAGCTTATGGCTACACCTTC CASRNSGTAYGYTF
TRBD1 TRBJ2-1 TRBV5-1 NA 16 TGCGCCAGCAGCTTGGGACGACAGGGCCCGTACAATGAGCAGTTCTTC CASSLGRQGPYNEQFF
TRBD1 TRBJ1-6 TRBV6-5 NA 16 TGTGCCAGCAGTTACCACCCCGGACAGGGTAATTCACCCCTCCACTTT CASSYHPGQGNSPLHF
TRBD2 TRBJ2-1 TRBV6-5 NA 15 TGTGCCAGCAGACCGCCTCAAGGACTAGCGGGGACTCAGTTCTTC CASRPPQGLAGTQFF
TRBD2 TRBJ2-3 TRBV5-1 once 14 TGCGCCAGCAGCTTCGCGGGGGGGTCAGATACGCAGTATTTT CASSFAGGSDTQYF
TRBD1 TRBJ1-2 TRBV5-1 NA 18 TGCGCCAGCAGCTTGGGAGGACAGGGTTGGGCTCTGGTCTATGGCTACACCTTC CASSLGGQGWALVYGYTF
NA TRBJ1-2 TRBV6-5 NA 13 TGTGCCAGCCGAACCGGACAGTTCTATGGCTACACCTTC CASRTGQFYGYTF
NA TRBJ1-4 TRBV2 NA 16 TGTGCCAGCAGTCCAGGGTTGGGTAGGACTAATGAAAAACTGTTTTTT CASSPGLGRTNEKLFF
NA TRBJ1-2 TRBV21-1 NA 14 TGTGCCAGCAGCAAAGAGATCGGACAGTATGGCTACACCTTC CASSKEIGQYGYTF
TRBD2 TRBJ2-1 TRBV7-2 NA 16 TGTGCCAGCAGCTTAGGTCAGCGGGGGGGCCGGAATGAGCAGTTCTTC CASSLGQRGGRNEQFF
TRBD2 TRBJ2-5 TRBV9 once 16 TGTGCCAGCAGCTCCCAGGGACTAGCGCCGACGGAGACCCAGTACTTC CASSSQGLAPTETQYF
NA TRBJ1-1 TRBV5-4 NA 12 TGTGCCAGCAGCCCATGGGGCAGTGAAGCTTTCTTT CASSPWGSEAFF
TRBD2 TRBJ2-7 TRBV28 NA 13 TGTGCCAGCACCCTCCTCGGGGGGAACGAGCAGTACTTC CASTLLGGNEQYF
TRBD2 TRBJ2-3 TRBV3-1/TRBV3-2 NA 16 TGTGCCAGCAGCCGACTAGCGGGGGGCCCCCCAGATACGCAGTATTTT CASSRLAGGPPDTQYF
NA TRBJ1-5 TRBV6-2/TRBV6-3 NA 16 TGTGCCAGCAGTTACTTCCATTGGGTCGAGGGCCAGCCCCAGCATTTT CASSYFHWVEGQPQHF
NA TRBJ2-7 TRBV30 NA 11 TGTGCCTGGGCCTTCTCCTACGAGCAGTACTTC CAWAFSYEQYF
TRBD1 TRBJ2-2 TRBV6-5 NA 15 TGTGCCAGCAGTTTCGGGACAGCACCGACCGGGGAGCTGTTTTTT CASSFGTAPTGELFF
TRBD1 TRBJ1-2 TRBV7-9 NA 13 TGTGCCAGCAGCAACTGGACAGGCCATGGCTACACCTTC CASSNWTGHGYTF
NA TRBJ2-5 TRBV5-4 once 14 TGTGCCAGCAGCTTAGGCGGCGGAACAGAGACCCAGTACTTC CASSLGGGTETQYF
NA TRBJ2-7 TRBV6-5 NA 13 TGTGCCAGCAGTTTTTCCCAGGGGTACGAGCAGTACTTC CASSFSQGYEQYF
TRBD1 TRBJ1-1 TRBV7-9 NA 12 TGTGCCAGCAGCTTAGAAGGACAGGGGGCTTTCTTT CASSLEGQGAFF
TRBD2 TRBJ2-2 TRBV11-2 NA 18 TGTGCCAGCAGCTTAGATTTGTGGAGCGGGGGGGCGACCGGGGAGCTGTTTTTT CASSLDLWSGGATGELFF